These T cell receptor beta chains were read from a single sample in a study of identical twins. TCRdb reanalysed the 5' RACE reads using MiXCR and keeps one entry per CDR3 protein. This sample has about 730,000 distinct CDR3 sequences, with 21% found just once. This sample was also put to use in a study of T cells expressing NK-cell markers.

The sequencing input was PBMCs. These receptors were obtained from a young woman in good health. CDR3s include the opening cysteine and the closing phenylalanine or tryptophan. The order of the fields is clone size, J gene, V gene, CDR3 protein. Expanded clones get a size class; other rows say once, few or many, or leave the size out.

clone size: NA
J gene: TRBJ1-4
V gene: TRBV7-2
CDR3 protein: CASSLTSLTGLSEKLFF

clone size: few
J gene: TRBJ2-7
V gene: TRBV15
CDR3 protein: CATSRAGYEQYF

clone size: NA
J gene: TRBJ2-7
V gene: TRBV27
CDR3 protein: CASSLSWGTGAYEQYF

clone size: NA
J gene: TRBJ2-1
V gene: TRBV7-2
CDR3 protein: CASSLGRGGYNEQFF

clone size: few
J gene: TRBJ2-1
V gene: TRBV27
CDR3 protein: CASSPGWPWDEQFF

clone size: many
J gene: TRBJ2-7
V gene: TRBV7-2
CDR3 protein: CASSLRTGDGEQYF

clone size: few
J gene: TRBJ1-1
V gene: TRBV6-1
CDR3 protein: CASRLDRGEVAEAFF

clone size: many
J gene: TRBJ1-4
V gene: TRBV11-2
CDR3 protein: CASSLGGGGKLFF

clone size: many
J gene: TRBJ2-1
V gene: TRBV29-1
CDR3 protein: CSVQPGPLNEQFF

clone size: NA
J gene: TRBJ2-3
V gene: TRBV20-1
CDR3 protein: CSAPTTGDTQYF

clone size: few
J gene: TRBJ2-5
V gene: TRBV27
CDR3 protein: CASSGPSTSGGPTGTQYF

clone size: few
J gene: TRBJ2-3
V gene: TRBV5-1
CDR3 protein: CASSSVITDTQYF

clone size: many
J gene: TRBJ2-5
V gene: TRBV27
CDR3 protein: CASSSTSWGETQYF

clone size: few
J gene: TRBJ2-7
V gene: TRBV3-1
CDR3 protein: CASTPGTLNTEQYF

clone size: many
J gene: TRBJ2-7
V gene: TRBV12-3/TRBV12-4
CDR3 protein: CASSLGGQEYF

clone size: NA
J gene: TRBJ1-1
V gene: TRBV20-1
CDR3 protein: CSASPPSRDAFF

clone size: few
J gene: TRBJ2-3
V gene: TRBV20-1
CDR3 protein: CSARGTGATDTQYF

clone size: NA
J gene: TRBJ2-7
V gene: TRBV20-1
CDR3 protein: CSARWNDRPYEQYF

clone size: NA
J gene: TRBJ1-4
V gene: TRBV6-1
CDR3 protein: CASSRGGAPTNEKLFF

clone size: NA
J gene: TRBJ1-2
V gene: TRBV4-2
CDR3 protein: CASSQEWRSNYGYTF

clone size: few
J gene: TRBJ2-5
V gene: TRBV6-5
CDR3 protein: CASSYSTGRETQYF

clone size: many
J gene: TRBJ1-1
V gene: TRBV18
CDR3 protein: CASSPQGNTEAFF

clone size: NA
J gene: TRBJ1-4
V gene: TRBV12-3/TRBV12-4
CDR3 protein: CASSGETGGNEKLFF

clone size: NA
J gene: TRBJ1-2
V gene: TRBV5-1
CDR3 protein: CASKVQGANYGYTF

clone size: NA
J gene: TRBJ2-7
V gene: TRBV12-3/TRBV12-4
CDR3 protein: CASSPPGLAGSYEQYF

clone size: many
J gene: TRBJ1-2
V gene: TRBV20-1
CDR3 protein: CSATRGDSLYGYTF

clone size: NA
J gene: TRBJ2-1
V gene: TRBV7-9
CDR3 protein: CASSFRTVSSYNEQFF

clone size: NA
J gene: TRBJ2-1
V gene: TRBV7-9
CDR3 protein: CAETSGVTYNEQFF

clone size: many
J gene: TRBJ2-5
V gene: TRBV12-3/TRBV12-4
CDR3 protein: CASSLGRGETQYF

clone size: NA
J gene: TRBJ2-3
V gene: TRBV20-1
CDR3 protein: CSAPSGTGTDTQYF

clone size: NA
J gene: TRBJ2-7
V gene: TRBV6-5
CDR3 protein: CASSYEQGPYEQYF

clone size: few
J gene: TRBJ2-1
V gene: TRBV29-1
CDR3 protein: CSLLDTGYNEQFF

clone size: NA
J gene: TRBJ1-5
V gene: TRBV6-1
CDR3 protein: CASRIGQGSNQPQHF

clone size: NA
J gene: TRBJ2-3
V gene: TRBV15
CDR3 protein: CATSRDRTYLYTDTQYF

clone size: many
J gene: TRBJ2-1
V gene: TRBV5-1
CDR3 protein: CASSPDNEQFF

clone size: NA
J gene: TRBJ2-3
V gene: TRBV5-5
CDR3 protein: CASSVWSADTQYF

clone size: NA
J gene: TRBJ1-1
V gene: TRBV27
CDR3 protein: CASRPRVGIMNTEAFF

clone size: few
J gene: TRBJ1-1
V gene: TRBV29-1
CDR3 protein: CSVLGSTEAFF

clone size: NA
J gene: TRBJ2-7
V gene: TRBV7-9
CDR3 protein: CASSGGLFDEQYF

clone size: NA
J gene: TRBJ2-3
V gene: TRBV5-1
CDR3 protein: CASSLDRVVDTQYF

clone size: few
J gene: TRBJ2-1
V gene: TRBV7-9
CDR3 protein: CASSFELAGGGEQFF

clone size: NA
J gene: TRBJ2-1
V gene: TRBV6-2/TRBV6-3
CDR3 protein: CASRSFTTHYNEQFF

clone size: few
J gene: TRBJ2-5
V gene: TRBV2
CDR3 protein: CASGMADQETQYF

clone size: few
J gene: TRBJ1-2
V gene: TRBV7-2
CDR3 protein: CASSLAWDGYTF

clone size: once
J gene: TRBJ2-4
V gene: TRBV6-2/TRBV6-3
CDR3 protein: CASSRAGVPPNIQYF

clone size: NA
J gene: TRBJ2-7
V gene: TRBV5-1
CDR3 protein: CASSPYTTYEQYF

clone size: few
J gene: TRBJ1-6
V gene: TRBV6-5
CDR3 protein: CASSYSPNSPLHF

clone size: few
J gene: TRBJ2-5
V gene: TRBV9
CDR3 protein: CASSVGASGRETQYF

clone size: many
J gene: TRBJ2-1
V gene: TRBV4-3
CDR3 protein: CASSQLAGAGHEQFF

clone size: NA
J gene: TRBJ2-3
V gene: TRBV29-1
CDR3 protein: CSVAGTSSYTQYF

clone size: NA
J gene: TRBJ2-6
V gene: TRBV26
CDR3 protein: CTSSSPDGTGGSGANVLTF

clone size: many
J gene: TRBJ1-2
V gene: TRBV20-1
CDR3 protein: CSAPRGGAQGYTF

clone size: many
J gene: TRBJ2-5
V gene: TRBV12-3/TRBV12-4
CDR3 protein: CASTLSNQETQYF

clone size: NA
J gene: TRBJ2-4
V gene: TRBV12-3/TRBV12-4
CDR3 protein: CAIQLADIQYF

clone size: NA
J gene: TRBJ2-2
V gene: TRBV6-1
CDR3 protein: CASSLAGTLGELFF